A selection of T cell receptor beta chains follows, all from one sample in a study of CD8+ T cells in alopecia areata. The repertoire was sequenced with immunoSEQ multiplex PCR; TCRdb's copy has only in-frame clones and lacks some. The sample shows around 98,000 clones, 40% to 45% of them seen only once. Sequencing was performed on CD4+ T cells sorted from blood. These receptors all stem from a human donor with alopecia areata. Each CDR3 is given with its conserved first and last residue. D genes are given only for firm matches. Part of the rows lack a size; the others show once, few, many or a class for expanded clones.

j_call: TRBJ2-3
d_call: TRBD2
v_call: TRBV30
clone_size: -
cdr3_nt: TGTGCCTGGGCGGCGGCGGGAGCCCCCCGGAACACAGATACGCAGTATTTT
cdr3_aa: CAWAAAGAPRNTDTQYF

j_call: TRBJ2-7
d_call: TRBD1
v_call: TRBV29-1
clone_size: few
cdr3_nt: TGCAGCGTTGATTCAGACAGGGACGAGCAGTACTTC
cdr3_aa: CSVDSDRDEQYF

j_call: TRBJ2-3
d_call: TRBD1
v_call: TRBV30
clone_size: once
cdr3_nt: TGTGCCTGGAGTCGACAGGGGACTCGCACAGATACGCAGTATTTT
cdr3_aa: CAWSRQGTRTDTQYF

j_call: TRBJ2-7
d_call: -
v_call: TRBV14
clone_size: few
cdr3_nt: TGTGCCAGCAGCCAAGACCTCGCTCCTTGGGAGCAGTACTTC
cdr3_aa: CASSQDLAPWEQYF

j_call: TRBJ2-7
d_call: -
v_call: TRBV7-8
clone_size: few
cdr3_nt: TGTGCCAGCAGCCACACAGGGCCAAGAGAGCAGTACTTC
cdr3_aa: CASSHTGPREQYF

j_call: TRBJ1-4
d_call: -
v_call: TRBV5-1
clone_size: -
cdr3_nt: TGCGCCAGCAGCTTGGTGGCGGGACTAACAGCAACTAATGAAAAACTGTTTTTT
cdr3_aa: CASSLVAGLTATNEKLFF

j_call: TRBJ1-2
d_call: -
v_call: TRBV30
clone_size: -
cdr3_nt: TGTGCCTGGAGTGTAAACGGCTATGGCTACACCTTC
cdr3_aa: CAWSVNGYGYTF

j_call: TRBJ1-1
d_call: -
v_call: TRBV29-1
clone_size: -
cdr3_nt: TGCAGCGTTGAGAGGAGGGTGGACACTGAAGCTTTCTTT
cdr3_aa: CSVERRVDTEAFF

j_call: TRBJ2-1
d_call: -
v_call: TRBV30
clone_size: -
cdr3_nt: TGTGCCTGGAGTGTAGGGCTAGTAGACAATGAGCAGTTCTTC
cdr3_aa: CAWSVGLVDNEQFF

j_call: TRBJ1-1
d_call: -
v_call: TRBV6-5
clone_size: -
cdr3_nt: TGTGCCAGCATCCCCGCCGGGCAAGGAGGAGCTTTCTTT
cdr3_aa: CASIPAGQGGAFF

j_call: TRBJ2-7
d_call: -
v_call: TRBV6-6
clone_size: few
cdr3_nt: TGTGCCAGCAGACAGGATTCCTACGAGCAGTACTTC
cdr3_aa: CASRQDSYEQYF

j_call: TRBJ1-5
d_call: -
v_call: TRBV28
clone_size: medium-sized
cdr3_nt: TGTGCCAGCATGGGTACAGGGCTTCAGCCCCAGCATTTT
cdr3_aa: CASMGTGLQPQHF

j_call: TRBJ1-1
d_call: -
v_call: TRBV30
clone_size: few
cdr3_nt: TGTGCCTGGAGGCCCCCACCCACCACTGAAGCTTTCTTT
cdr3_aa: CAWRPPPTTEAFF

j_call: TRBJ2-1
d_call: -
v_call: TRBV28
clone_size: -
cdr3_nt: TGTGCCAGCAGTTTCGCTTCGTCCTACAATGAGCAGTTCTTC
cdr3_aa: CASSFASSYNEQFF

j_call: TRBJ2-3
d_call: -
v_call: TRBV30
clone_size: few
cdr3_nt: TGTGCCTGGAGTGAGGGATTTTCTGATACGCAGTATTTT
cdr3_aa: CAWSEGFSDTQYF

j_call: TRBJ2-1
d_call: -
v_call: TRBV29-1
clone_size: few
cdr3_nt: TGCAGCGTTGAGGACGCGACCCGTGAGCAGTTCTTC
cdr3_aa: CSVEDATREQFF

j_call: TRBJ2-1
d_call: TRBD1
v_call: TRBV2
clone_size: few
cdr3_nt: TGTGCCAGCAGTGAGACAGGGGGCAGGGGGAATGAGCAGTTCTTC
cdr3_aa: CASSETGGRGNEQFF

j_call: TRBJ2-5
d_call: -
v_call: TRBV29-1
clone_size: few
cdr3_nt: TGCAGCGTTGATCCAACGCAAGAGACCCAGTACTTC
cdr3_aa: CSVDPTQETQYF

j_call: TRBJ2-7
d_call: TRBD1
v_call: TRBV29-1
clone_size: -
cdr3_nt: TGCAGCGTAGGACAGGGCTCCTACGAGCAGTACTTC
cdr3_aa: CSVGQGSYEQYF

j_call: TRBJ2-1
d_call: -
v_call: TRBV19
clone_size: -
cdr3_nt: TGTGCCAGTAGTACGTGGGGCCCTCGGAATGAGCAGTTCTTC
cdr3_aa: CASSTWGPRNEQFF

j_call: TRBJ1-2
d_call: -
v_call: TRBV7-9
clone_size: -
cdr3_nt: TGTGCCAGCAGCAAGGCCCCGGGGGCGCGTGGCTACACCTTC
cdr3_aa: CASSKAPGARGYTF

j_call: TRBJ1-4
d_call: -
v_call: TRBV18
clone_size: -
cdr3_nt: TGTGCCAGCTCACCGGTCGCGGGAGCAACTAATGAAAAACTGTTTTTT
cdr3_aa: CASSPVAGATNEKLFF

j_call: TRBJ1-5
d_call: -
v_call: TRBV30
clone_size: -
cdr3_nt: TGTGCCTGGAGAGGAAGGCTGGGCAATCAGCCCCAGCATTTT
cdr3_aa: CAWRGRLGNQPQHF

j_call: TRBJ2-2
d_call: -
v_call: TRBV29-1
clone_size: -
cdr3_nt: TGCAGCGTTGGTTGGGGCACCGGGGAGCTGTTTTTT
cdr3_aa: CSVGWGTGELFF

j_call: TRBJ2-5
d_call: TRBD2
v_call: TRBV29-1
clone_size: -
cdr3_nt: TGCAGCGGGCGGGGGAACCAAGAGACCCAGTACTTC
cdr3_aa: CSGRGNQETQYF

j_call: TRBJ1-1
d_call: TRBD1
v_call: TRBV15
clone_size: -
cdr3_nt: TGTGCCACCAGCAGTTCAGGGGGGAACACTGAAGCTTTCTTT
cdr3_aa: CATSSSGGNTEAFF

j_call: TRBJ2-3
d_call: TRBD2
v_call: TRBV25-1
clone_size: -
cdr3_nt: TGTGCCAGCAGTATGTTGGCTAGCGGAGGCACAGATACGCAGTATTTT
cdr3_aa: CASSMLASGGTDTQYF

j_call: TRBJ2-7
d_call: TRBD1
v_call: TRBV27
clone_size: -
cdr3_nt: TGTGCCAGCCGATTTTTAGGGACAGGGAACTCCTACGAGCAGTACTTC
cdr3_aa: CASRFLGTGNSYEQYF

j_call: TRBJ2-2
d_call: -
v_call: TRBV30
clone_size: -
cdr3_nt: TGTGCCTGGAAGTTGAGGGTTCTCGGGGAGCTGTTTTTT
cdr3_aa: CAWKLRVLGELFF

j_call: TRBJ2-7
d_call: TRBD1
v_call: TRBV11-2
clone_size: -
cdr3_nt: TGTGCCAGCAGCTTAGCCCCGGGACAGGGGCACGAGCAGTACTTC
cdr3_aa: CASSLAPGQGHEQYF

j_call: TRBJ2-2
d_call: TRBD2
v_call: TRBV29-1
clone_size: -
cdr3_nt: TGCAGCGCCGGGACTAGCGGGGCCGGGAACACCGGGGAGCTGTTTTTT
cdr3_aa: CSAGTSGAGNTGELFF